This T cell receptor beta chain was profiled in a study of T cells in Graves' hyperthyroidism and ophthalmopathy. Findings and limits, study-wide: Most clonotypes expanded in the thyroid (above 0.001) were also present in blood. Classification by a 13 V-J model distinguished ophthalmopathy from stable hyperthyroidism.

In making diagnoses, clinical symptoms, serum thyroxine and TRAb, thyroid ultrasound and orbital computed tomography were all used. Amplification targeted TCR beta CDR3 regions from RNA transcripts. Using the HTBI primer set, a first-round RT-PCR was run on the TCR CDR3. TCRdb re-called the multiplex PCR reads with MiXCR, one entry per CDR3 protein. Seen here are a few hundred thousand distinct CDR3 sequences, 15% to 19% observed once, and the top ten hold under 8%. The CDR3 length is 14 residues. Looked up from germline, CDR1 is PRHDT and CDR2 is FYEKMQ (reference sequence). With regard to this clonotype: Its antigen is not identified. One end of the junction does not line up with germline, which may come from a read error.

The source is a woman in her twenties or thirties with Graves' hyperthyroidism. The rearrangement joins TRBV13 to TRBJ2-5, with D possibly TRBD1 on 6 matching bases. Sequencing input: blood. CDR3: CASSQGQSLETQYF. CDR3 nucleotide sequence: TGCGCCAGCAGCCAAGGACAGTCTTTAGAGACCCAGTACTTC.